This T cell receptor (beta chain) was observed in a study of shared clonotypes between healthy human individuals. Findings of the study overall: Incompleteness in sorted-subset sequencing, despite large depth, was shown by rarefaction. The study found about 5% of naive CD4 clonotypes shared across a handful of donors.

Investigators divided CD4+ cells into CD45RA+ naive and CD45RA-negative memory subsets. In the original analysis: Junction-only immunoSEQ data arrived without quality scores, meaning filtering differed. Data came from immunoSEQ multiplex PCR; TCRdb stores just in-frame clones and leaves some out. That table furnishes V, J and clone size, whereas the DNA furnished D and trimming. Of approximately 1,500,000 clones in the sample, approximately 97% were seen once. CDR1 is MNHEY and CDR2 is SMNVEV in the germline V gene (reference sequence). The germline V and J ends were trimmed by 1 base and 1 base, with 13 bases remaining between them. The CDR3 has 17 amino acids. Concerning this clone itself: Its antigen is not identified.

The specimen was naive CD4+ T cells sorted from blood. As to subset: CD45RA+ positively selected. This clonotype was obtained from a man younger than 45 in good health. The V call is TRBV27, the J call TRBJ2-2; D is possibly TRBD2 (5 bases). The CDR3 spells CASSLLGVGVNTGELFF. In nucleotides, the CDR3 is TGTGCCAGCAGTTTATTGGGAGTTGGTGTGAACACCGGGGAGCTGTTTTTT.